Following are 8 T cell receptor beta chains from one sample sequenced in a study of cytotoxic CD8 clonotypes in ibrutinib-treated CLL. The method was immunoSEQ multiplex PCR; TCRdb's version includes in-frame clones alone and lacks a portion of them. The sample consists of under 35,000 clones, more than 65% of them appearing once. The source was PBMCs, collected after 24 months of ibrutinib treatment. The receptors here all came from a human donor with chronic lymphocytic leukemia.

The chain combines TRBV11-2 with TRBJ2-5; no definite D call. The CDR3 totals 11 residues. V gave up 3 bases and J gave up 7 bases, with 6 bases separating them. Germline V gene data show CDR1 as SGHAT and CDR2 as FQNNGV. The CDR3 DNA sequence: TGTGCCAGCAGCTTGATCGGGACCCAGTACTTC. This codes for CASSLIGTQYF.

The chain has TRBV28 and TRBJ1-3, with a weak D call TRBD1 (6 bases). The germline gives CDR1 MDHEN, CDR2 SYDVKM. The CDR3 has 14 amino acids. The V and J ends lost 4 bases and 3 bases respectively, with 10 bases between them. The CDR3 DNA follows: TGTGCCAGCAGTTCGACAGGTTTTGGAAACACCATATATTTT. As protein: CASSSTGFGNTIYF.

The chain recombines TRBV5-1 with TRBJ2-7; 12 positions agree with TRBD1. CDR3 length: 16 amino acids. The J segment lost 5 bases and the V segment lost 4 bases, leaving 10 bases of the junction unmatched. Germline V lookup: CDR1 SGHRS, CDR2 YFSETQ. The CDR3 DNA sequence: TGCGCCAGCAGCGAGGCTGTGGGGACAGGGGGCCACGAGCAGTACTTC. It codes for CASSEAVGTGGHEQYF.

Remarks on this clone: The junction and the germline gene differ at one end; a read error may be behind it. This chain uses TRBV19 with TRBJ1-5, with D perhaps matching TRBD1 (5 bases). The CDR3 is made up of 13 amino acids. Germline V CDR1 and CDR2: LNHDA, SQIVND (reference sequence). DNA of the CDR3: TGTGCCAGTAGTATACAGGGAGATCAGTCCCAGCATTTT. It specifies CASSIQGDQSQHF.

There are a few counts of this clone. One junction end disagrees with the germline gene, perhaps due to a read error. The chain is built from TRBV7-7 and TRBJ2-5, with TRBD2 matching over 9 bases. The CDR3 has 16 residues. The germline V gene encodes CDR1 SSHAT and CDR2 FNYEAQ (reference sequence). CDR3 sequence reads: CASSLAARGGQETQYF. The CDR3 DNA follows: TGTGCTAGCAGCTTAGCGGCGCGGGGGGGCCAAGAGACCCAGTACTTC.

The chain employs TRBV6-1 and TRBJ2-7, with D possibly matching TRBD1 (5 bases). The length of the CDR3 is 12 residues. Trimming took 7 bases from V and 1 from J, leaving 8 bases between them. Per germline, CDR1 MNHNS and CDR2 SASEGT. CDR3 bases: TGTGCCAGCAAGACAGAATCCTACGAGCAGTACTTC. Its protein product is CASKTESYEQYF.

The rearrangement links TRBV7-8 to TRBJ1-3; 7 bases are a match to TRBD1. There are 15 residues in the CDR3. Germline CDR1 is SGHVS and CDR2 is FQNEAQ. V gave up 4 bases and J gave up 3 bases; unmatched junction bases: 6. Here the CDR3 reads CASSSLRDSGNTIYF. CDR3 in DNA: TGTGCCAGCAGCTCGCTGCGGGACAGTGGAAACACCATATATTTT.

V and J are TRBV5-8 and TRBJ2-1; perhaps D is TRBD1 or TRBD2 (6 bases each). Germline V gene lookup returns CDR1 SGHTS and CDR2 YDEGEE. Trimming shortened V by 4 bases and J by 7 bases, and 27 bases separated the two germline ends. This CDR3 is 18 amino acids long. CDR3 bases: TGTGCCAGCAGCGAGGAGGGACACCTTAATATGGGCGGGAATGAGCAGTTCTTC. Its protein is CASSEEGHLNMGGNEQFF.